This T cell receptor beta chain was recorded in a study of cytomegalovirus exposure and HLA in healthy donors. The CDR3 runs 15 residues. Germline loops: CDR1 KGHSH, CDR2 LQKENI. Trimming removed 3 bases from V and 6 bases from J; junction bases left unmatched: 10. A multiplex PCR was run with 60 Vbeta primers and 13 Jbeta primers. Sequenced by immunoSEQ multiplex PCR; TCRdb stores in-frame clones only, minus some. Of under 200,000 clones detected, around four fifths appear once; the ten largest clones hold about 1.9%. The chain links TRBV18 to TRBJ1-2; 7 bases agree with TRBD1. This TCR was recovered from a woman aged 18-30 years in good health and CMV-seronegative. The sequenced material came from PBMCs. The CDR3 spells CASSPFDRAPNGYTF. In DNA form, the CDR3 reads TGTGCCAGCTCACCCTTCGACAGGGCTCCCAATGGCTACACCTTC. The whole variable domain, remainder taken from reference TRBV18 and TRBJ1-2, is NAGVMQNPRHLVRRRGQEARLRCSPMKGHSHVYWYRQLPEEGLKFMVYLQKENIIDESGMPKERFSAEFPKEGPSILRIQQVVRGDSAAYFCASSPFDRAPNGYTFGSGTRLTVV.